This T cell receptor (beta chain) was sequenced during a study of identifying expanded T cells in peripheral blood (dated by TCRdb to the late 2010s). Study-wide context: Technical replicates were generated by sequencing separate aliquots of the same genomic DNA pool, and four replicates were compared pairwise.

The immunoSEQ Assay, which relies on bias-controlled multiplex PCR amplification of genomic DNA, was used to profile TCRbeta CDR3 regions. The original methods were these. The absolute abundance of each unique TCRbeta CDR3 region was quantified after sequences were collapsed and filtered. Two models were used to test differential abundance: a binomial model (Fisher-equivalent) and a beta-binomial model that adds time-dependent variance fitted from healthy donors. Clones with fewer than 5 combined templates were removed, and a clone was called differentially abundant if the clone's Benjamini-Hochberg FDR was below 0.01. The form v = (b*log(k)+a)^2 was used to model beta-binomial variance as a function of total template count across the two samples. Imported from immuneACCESS, the table was reduced by TCRdb to in-frame sequences with V and J called. These copies leave out some clones; in studies compared against another copy, an unresolved V gene accounts for under half, and the cause of the remainder is not known. That table gives V, J and clone size, and the DNA gave D and trimming. The sample table holds some 100,000 clones, of which around 90% were seen once. Of the sample, 8% to 9% falls within the top ten clones.

Of note for this clone: The specificity of this receptor is unknown. Base qualities are not provided; no much larger clone lies one nucleotide away.

What the research found in general, with its limitations: The binomial model flagged 0.95 to 1.5 differentially abundant clones between technical replicates but around 15 over two weeks and around 19 over about four weeks. The authors expected that over much longer intervals, such as months to years, biological variance in healthy repertoires might increase even further. In all healthy donors, the variance in clone template counts between samples taken around 14 days apart rose significantly as total template count increased. Across all healthy-donor time intervals, the beta-binomial model significantly lowered both the number of clones called differentially abundant and the false-positive rate.

No immune events such as infections were documented for the healthy donors during the collection period. Time-dependent variance in a beta-binomial model of T-cell clone differential abundance was calibrated using healthy-donor blood repertoires as a training cohort. The training cohort included approximately 10 healthy donors, of whom 3 were female and 7 were male. The donors were between roughly 29 and 65 years old, with an average age of 43 years. Whole blood, obtained from a commercial supplier, was collected from each healthy donor at three time points spaced approximately two weeks apart. Genomic DNA was extracted from unsorted whole blood for immunosequencing. V has 0 bases trimmed and J has 7 bases trimmed; junction bases matching no gene number 3. The CDR3 covers 14 residues, taking in both the cysteine and the phenylalanine. Only CDR3 DNA is held: 42 bases, read in frame from base 1. CDR1 and CDR2 are read off the germline V gene (reference sequence) as WNHNN and SYGVQD.

The TCR comes from a person between 18 and 75 years old in good health. The chain links TRBV10-1 with TRBJ2-1; 7 central nucleotides agree with TRBD1. Material for sequencing was blood. DNA sequence: TGCGCCAGCAGTGAGTCGATACAGGGGAATGAGCAGTTCTTC. The encoded protein is CASSESIQGNEQFF.